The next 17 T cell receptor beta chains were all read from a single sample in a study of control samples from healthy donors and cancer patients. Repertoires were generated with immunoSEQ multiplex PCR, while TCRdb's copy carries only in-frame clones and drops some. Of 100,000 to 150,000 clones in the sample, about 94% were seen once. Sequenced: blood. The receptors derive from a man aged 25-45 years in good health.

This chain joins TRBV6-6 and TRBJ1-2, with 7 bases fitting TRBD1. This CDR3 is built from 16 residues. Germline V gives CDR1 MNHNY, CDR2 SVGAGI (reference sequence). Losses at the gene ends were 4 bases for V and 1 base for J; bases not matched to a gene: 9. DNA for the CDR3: TGTGCCAGCAGTTGGTCATTGGGGACAGATAACTATGGCTACACCTTC. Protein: CASSWSLGTDNYGYTF.

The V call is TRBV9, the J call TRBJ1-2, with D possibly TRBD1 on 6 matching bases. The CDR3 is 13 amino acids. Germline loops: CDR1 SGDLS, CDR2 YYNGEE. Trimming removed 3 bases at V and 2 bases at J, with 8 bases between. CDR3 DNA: TGTGCCAGCAGCGGGGGGGCGAACTATGGCTACACCTTC. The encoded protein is CASSGGANYGYTF.

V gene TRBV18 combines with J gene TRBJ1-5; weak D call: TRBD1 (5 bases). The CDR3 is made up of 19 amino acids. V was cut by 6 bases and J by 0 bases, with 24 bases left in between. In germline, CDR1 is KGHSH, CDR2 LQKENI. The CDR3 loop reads CASSRLVPGRAHSNQPQHF. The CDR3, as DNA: TGTGCCAGCTCCCGATTAGTACCGGGACGGGCGCATAGCAATCAGCCCCAGCATTTT.

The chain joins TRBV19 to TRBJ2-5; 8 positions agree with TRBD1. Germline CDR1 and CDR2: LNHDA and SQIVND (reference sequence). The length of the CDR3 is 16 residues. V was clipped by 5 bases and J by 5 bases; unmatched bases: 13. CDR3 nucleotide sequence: TGTGCCAGTAGTCTCCCAGGACAGGGATTAAGGGAGACCCAGTACTTC. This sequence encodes CASSLPGQGLRETQYF.

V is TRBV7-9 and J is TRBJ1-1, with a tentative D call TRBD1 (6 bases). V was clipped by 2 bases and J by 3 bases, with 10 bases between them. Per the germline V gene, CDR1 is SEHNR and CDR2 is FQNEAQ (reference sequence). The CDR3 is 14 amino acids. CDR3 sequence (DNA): TGTGCCAGCAGCTTAACAGGGCCTGACACTGAAGCTTTCTTT. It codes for CASSLTGPDTEAFF. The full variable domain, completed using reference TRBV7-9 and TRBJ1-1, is DTGVSQNPRHKITKRGQNVTFRCDPISEHNRLYWYRQTLGQGPEFLTYFQNEAQLEKSRLLSDRFSAERPKGSFSTLEIQRTEQGDSAMYLCASSLTGPDTEAFFGQGTRLTVV.

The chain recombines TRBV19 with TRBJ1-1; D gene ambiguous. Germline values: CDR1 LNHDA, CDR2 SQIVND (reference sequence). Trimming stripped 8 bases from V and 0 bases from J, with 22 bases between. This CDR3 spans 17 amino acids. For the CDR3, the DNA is TGTGCCAGTCAGGCGGGTCCTTTCAAGGTGATGAACACTGAAGCTTTCTTT. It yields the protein CASQAGPFKVMNTEAFF.

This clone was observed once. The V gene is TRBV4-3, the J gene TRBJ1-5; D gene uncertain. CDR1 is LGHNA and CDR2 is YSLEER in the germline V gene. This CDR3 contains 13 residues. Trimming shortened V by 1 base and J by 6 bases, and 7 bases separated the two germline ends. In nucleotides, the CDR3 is TGCGCCAGCAGCCAAGGCAGGCTTCAGCCCCAGCATTTT. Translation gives CASSQGRLQPQHF.

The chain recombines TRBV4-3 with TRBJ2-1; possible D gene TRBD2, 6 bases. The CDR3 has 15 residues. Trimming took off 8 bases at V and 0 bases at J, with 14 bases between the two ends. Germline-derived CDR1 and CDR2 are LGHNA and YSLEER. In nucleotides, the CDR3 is TGCGCCAGCGGTGATGGGGGGATCTCCTACAATGAGCAGTTCTTC. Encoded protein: CASGDGGISYNEQFF.

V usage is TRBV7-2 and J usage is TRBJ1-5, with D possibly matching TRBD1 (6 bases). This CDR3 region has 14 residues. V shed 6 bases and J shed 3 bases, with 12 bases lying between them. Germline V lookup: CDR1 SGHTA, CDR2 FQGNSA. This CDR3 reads CASRSGDFNQPQHF. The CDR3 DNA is TGTGCCAGCAGATCAGGGGACTTCAATCAGCCCCAGCATTTT.

The chain's CDR3 is CASSHKVLDGYTF. The CDR3 bases are TGTGCCAGCAGCCATAAAGTTTTGGACGGCTACACCTTC. The chain links TRBV3-1 (or the pseudogene TRBV3-2) to TRBJ1-2; D is uncertain. The CDR3 runs to 13 residues. V gave up 3 bases and J gave up 8 bases, with 13 bases separating them. Germline V gene sequence: CDR1 LGHDT, CDR2 YNNKEL (reference sequence).

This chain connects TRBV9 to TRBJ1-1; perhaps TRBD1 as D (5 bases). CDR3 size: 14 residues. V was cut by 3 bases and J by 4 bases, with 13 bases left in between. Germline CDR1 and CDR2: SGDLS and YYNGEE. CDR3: CASSASRGGTEAFF. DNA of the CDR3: TGTGCCAGCAGCGCATCAAGGGGCGGCACTGAAGCTTTCTTT. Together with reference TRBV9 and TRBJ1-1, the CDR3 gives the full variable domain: DSGVTQTPKHLITATGQRVTLRCSPRSGDLSVYWYQQSLDQGLQFLIQYYNGEERAKGNILERFSAQQFPDLHSELNLSSLELGDSALYFCASSASRGGTEAFFGQGTRLTVV.

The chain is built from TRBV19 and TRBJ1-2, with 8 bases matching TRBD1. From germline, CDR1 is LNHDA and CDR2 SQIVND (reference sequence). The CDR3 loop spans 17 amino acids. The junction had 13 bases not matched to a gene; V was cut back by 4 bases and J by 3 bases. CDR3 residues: CASSRVIGGTGYYGYTF. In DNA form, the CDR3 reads TGTGCCAGTAGTAGAGTAATCGGTGGGACAGGATACTATGGCTACACCTTC.

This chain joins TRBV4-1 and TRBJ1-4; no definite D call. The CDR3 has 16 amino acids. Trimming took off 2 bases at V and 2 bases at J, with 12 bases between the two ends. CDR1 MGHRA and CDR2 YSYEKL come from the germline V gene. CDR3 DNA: TGCGCCAGCAGCCAACCTGCCAGGTGGACTAATGAAAAACTGTTTTTT. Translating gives CASSQPARWTNEKLFF.

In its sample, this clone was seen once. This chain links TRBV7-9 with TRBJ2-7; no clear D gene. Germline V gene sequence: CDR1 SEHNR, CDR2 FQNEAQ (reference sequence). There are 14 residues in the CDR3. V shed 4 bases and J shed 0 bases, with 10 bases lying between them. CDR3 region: CASSSRTSSYEQYF. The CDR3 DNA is TGTGCCAGCAGCTCCAGGACGAGCTCCTACGAGCAGTACTTC.

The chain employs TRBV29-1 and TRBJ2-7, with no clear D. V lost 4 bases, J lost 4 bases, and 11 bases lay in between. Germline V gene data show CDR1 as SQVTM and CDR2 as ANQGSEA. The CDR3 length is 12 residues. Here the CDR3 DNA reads TGCAGCGTTGCCCGAACACCATACGAGCAGTACTTC. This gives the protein CSVARTPYEQYF.

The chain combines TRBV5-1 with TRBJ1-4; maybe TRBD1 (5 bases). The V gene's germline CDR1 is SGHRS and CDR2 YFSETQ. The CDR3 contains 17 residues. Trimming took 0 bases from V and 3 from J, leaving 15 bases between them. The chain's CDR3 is CASSLAVGVGANEKLFF. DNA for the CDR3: TGCGCCAGCAGCTTGGCCGTAGGGGTCGGAGCTAATGAAAAACTGTTTTTT.

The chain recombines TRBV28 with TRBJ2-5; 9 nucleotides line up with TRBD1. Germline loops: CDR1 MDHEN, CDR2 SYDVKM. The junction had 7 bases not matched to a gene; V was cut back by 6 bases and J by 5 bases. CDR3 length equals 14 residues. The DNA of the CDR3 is TGTGCCAGCAGCCGCGACAGGGGGGGGGAGACCCAGTACTTC. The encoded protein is CASSRDRGGETQYF.